This T cell receptor (beta chain) was observed in a study of CD8 T cells in Susac syndrome. Random hexamers were used to reverse transcribe an amount of roughly 0.5 to 1 ug RNA. TCRdb redid the calling of the immunoSEQ multiplex PCR reads with MiXCR, one entry per CDR3 protein. The table has 180,000 or so distinct CDR3 sequences, more than 90% seen once. CDR3 length: 15 residues. V gave up 5 bases and J gave up 1 base, with 12 bases separating them. Germline CDR1 SGHTA, CDR2 FQGNSA. The specimen sequenced was CD4+ T cells from PBMCs. This TCR came from a human donor in good health. The chain employs TRBV7-2 and TRBJ1-5, with a tentative D call TRBD1 (6 bases). The DNA of the CDR3 is TGTGCCAGCAGCCCCGGGACATTCAGCAATCAGCCCCAGCATTTT. It is translated as CASSPGTFSNQPQHF.